Presented here are 2 T cell receptor beta chains from one specimen sequenced in a study of T-cell reconstitution after alpha-beta-depleted transplantation in children. Construction of the TCRbeta library involved unique molecular identifiers. Via MiXCR, TCRdb re-called the PCR reads, giving one row per CDR3 protein. The data show roughly 300,000 distinct CDR3 sequences, roughly 10% seen once. The sequencing here drew on peripheral blood, taken 180 days after TCRalphabeta/CD19-depleted stem cell transplant. The source of these receptors is a male patient between 2 and 15 years old who had a stem cell transplant for chronic granulomatous disease, so the T cells may come from the graft donor.

This clonotype was detected ten times or more. The chain carries TRBV28 and TRBJ2-5; the D is unclear. The V end was cut by 2 bases, the J end by 0 bases, with 10 bases between. This CDR3 contains 15 residues. The germline V gene has CDR1 MDHEN and CDR2 SYDVKM. CDR3 region: CASSLPTEYQETQYF. In DNA, the CDR3 is TGTGCCAGCAGTTTACCCACCGAGTACCAAGAGACCCAGTACTTC.

Concerning this clonotype itself: A clone one base away is much larger, so this may be a read error. V and J are TRBV5-6 and TRBJ2-3; 7 bases agree with TRBD1. The CDR3 is 15 amino acids. V lost 10 bases, J lost 1 base, and 12 bases stayed unmatched. Germline V gene data show CDR1 as SGHDT and CDR2 as YYEEEE. CDR3 sequence reads: CAGTRRGLRTDTQYF. CDR3 DNA sequence: TGTGCCGGCACCCGAAGGGGGCTACGCACAGATACGCAGTATTTT.